This TCR beta chain was recorded in a study of identical twins. Study-level findings and limits: Insertions were reduced in abundant cord blood beta clonotypes but not in memory repertoires. Analyses of zero insertions could, in part, be confounded by invariant MAIT and iNKT cells. Models came in too low on out-of-frame TCR alpha sharing in monozygotic twins.

Through template switching, a universal primer site was introduced, and the cDNA contained unique molecular identifiers. TCRdb re-called the 5' RACE reads through MiXCR, storing one row per CDR3 protein. The sample lists fewer than 250,000 distinct CDR3 sequences, 6% to 8.5% occurring once. This CDR3 is 14 amino acids long. From germline, CDR1 is MNHEY and CDR2 SVGAGI. The V segment lost 0 bases and the J segment 3 bases; nucleotides outside the gene matches: 0. There are many counts of this clonotype. Antigen unknown. This sample also appeared in a second study, on yellow fever vaccine responses in identical twins.

The chain recombines TRBV6-5 with TRBJ2-3, with TRBD2 identical over 7 bases. The sequencing input was CD8+ T cells sorted from blood. The receptor comes from a woman aged 18-29 years in good health. CDR3 sequence: CASSYSGGTDTQYF. The CDR3 DNA is TGTGCCAGCAGTTACTCGGGGGGGACAGATACGCAGTATTTT.